This note documents a single T cell receptor (beta chain) sequence. At least ten counts were recorded for this clonotype. This clone's antigen is unknown. No much larger clonotype is one base removed from it; base qualities were not supplied. The library came from PCR. Sequencing instrument: Illumina HiSeq 4000. Preparation of bulk TCR libraries followed a previously described approach, with the TCR primers listed in Table S5. Purification of total RNA was performed with the Qiagen AllPrep DNA/RNA kit. Reads from multiple sequencing runs of the same library were pooled before analysis. Under the source paper's analysis protocol: Reads were retained only if their TCR constant sequence matched exactly, and those retained reads were trimmed to 150 nt and grouped according to their 12-nt molecular barcodes. Reads within each barcode group were sub-clustered using a 15% Levenshtein threshold, and quality-weighted consensus sequences were constructed for each RNA molecule. Non-functional sequences were filtered out, along with any lower-count sequence sitting one edit away from another sequence. Based on a fit of two negative binomial distributions, barcode sub-clusters having less than 20% of the maximum read count were discarded. TCRdb trimmed public reads at Q25 via fastp, called clones via MiXCR and kept in-frame beta chains. All rows with the same CDR3 protein become a single entry with the most common DNA and genes. Clone size and V and J calls follow TCRdb, not the original study. The sample data list roughly 65,000 distinct CDR3 sequences, and less than 20% of these were observed just once. 1.3% to 1.5% of the sample is taken by the ten largest.

These data belong to a study of molecular identifiers for immune sequencing clone quantification (dated by TCRdb to 2017 to 2018). Notes on the research overall: For a replicate experiment, the RNA from either around 20,000 or 99,000 naive CD8 T cells was divided into five aliquots, and four of those aliquots went on to sequencing. This methods study benchmarked molecular-identifier clustering-based TCR repertoire sequencing (MIDCIRS) and TCR RNA copy counting, using CD8 T cells to do so.

The CDR3 measures 20 amino acids from cysteine to phenylalanine. Just CDR3 DNA is preserved here, 60 bases in frame from base 1. Per the germline V gene (reference sequence), SEHNR is the CDR1 and FQNEAQ is the CDR2. V is pared back by 8 bases and J by 4 bases, with 34 bases lying between the germline termini. The paper's findings and limits, for the study overall: Clones above 20 RNA copies held over 99% of molecules in CMV-specific effector cells but under 1% in naive cells. Modeling gave about 3.2 recovered TCR RNA copies per cell versus around 9.9 by digital PCR, implying around 30% capture efficiency. A single cell's worth of spiked-in Jurkat TCR RNA was reported detectable even among under 1.1 million naive CD8 T cells. When barcode sub-clustering was left out, chimeric consensus sequences inflated TCR diversity, with chimeras reaching as high as 47%. Highly expanded clone sizes could be underestimated if identical TCR molecules share a barcode. The naive libraries included spiked-in Jurkat TCR RNA (10 copies' worth), and this Jurkat TCR RNA is not part of the donor repertoire.

Naive CD8 T cell libraries were made from about 20,000 to 1,000,000 sorted cells using 10%, 30% or 50% of purified RNA. Naive CD8 T cells, defined as CD8+CD4-CCR7+CD45RA+, were FACS-sorted into RLT Plus buffer on a BD FACSAria II. Detection sensitivity was tested by spiking Jurkat RNA equal to fewer than twelve TCR copies' worth into samples containing about 20,000-1,000,000 naive CD8 T cells. Enrichment of CD8 T cells was done with RosetteSep CD8+ T Cell Enrichment Cocktail plus Ficoll-Paque, and ACK red cell lysis came afterward. Sequencing was done on a sample of naive CD8+ T cells from blood, with Jurkat cell RNA spiked in. The meaning of the sample's cell subset or site label: FACS-sorted CD8+CD4-CCR7+CD45RA+ naive T cells. The sequence is built from TRBV7-9 and TRBJ2-3; 10 matching bases give a weak D call of TRBD2. The receptor comes from a human donor in good health. Some libraries in this study had Jurkat cell RNA spiked in. The DNA sequence is TGTGCCAGCGCACAGGGGGCGCTGAAACTAGCGGGATATATTGCAGATACGCAGTATTTT. The translation is CASAQGALKLAGYIADTQYF.